This record looks at one TCR beta chain sequence and its context. The sample is drawn from a study of blood T cell repertoires in COVID-19. Trimming removed 4 bases from V and 4 bases from J; junction bases left unmatched: 7. Germline V gene lookup returns CDR1 KGHDR and CDR2 SFDVKD. This CDR3 spans 17 amino acids. Repertoires were generated with immunoSEQ multiplex PCR, while TCRdb's copy carries only in-frame clones and drops some. This sample has around 140,000 clones, with about 87% found just once. This sequence was found in a woman aged 45-65 years with acute or convalescent COVID-19. The genes are TRBV24-1 and TRBJ2-3; 13 bases map to TRBD2. The sample taken for sequencing was peripheral blood. The CDR3 DNA reads as TGTGCCACCAGTGAACCAAGGACTAGCGGGAGTTCAGATACGCAGTATTTT. Protein sequence: CATSEPRTSGSSDTQYF.